These 24 T cell receptor beta chains share one sample of origin, sequenced in a study of Ad26.COV2.S vaccination and SARS-CoV-2 variants. TCRdb's table, derived via immunoSEQ multiplex PCR, lists solely in-frame clones and lacks some. Found here are fewer than 400,000 clones, approximately 87% of them singletons; the top ten hold 5.5%. Treatment denoted: 19 received Ad26.COV2.S at low or high dose, single or two shots; 5 received placebo; per-sample allocation not given. Samples came from day 63 after the first vaccine or placebo injection. The material sequenced was peripheral blood, taken in a trial of Ad26.COV2.S vaccine versus placebo. These TCRs come from a person between 18 and 65 years old who received the Ad26.COV2.S COVID-19 vaccine or a placebo.

The chain couples TRBV6-2 or TRBV6-3 to TRBJ2-5; 11 bases match TRBD1. The CDR3 runs to 16 residues. V lost 4 bases and J lost 7; bases outside the gene matches: 11. Per the germline V gene, CDR1 is MNHEY and CDR2 is SVGEGT. The CDR3 DNA reads as TGTGCCAGCAGTTTTAGCGGACAGGGGGCTGGTTGGACCCAGTACTTC. Translated, it gives CASSFSGQGAGWTQYF.

The chain carries TRBV7-8 and TRBJ2-1, with a tentative D call TRBD1 (5 bases). The germline V and J ends were trimmed by 5 bases and 2 bases, with 13 bases remaining between them. CDR3 size: 15 residues. Germline CDR1 and CDR2: SGHVS and FQNEAQ. The CDR3 DNA is TGTGCCAGCAGCCTCGTGCGCAGGGCCTACAATGAGCAGTTCTTC. This sequence encodes CASSLVRRAYNEQFF.

This clone appeared a single time. The chain couples TRBV3-1 (or the pseudogene TRBV3-2) to TRBJ2-5; D call uncertain. Trimming pared 1 base from V and 2 bases from J, leaving 20 bases between. The CDR3 is made up of 18 amino acids. Germline loops: CDR1 LGHDT, CDR2 YNNKEL (reference sequence). CDR3 nucleotide sequence: TGTGCCAGCAGCCAAGGGCTGGGTTTTGCCGGCGGTCAAGAGACCCAGTACTTC. Protein product: CASSQGLGFAGGQETQYF.

This rearrangement joins TRBV12-3 or TRBV12-4 to TRBJ2-7; unclear D gene. CDR3 length equals 13 residues. V dropped 7 bases and J dropped 7 bases, with 17 bases sitting between them. CDR3 nucleotides: TGTGCCAGCACCTTGGGCGAGCTACGAGAGCAGTACTTC. The encoded protein is CASTLGELREQYF.

The J gene is TRBJ1-6, the V gene TRBV12-3 or TRBV12-4, with TRBD1 identical over 7 bases. CDR3 length: 13 residues. Trimming at V came to 5 bases and at J to 14 bases, leaving 9 bases not matched to a gene. Here the CDR3 DNA reads TGTGCCAGCAGTGTATTGACAGGGTCGTCCCTCCACTTT. Translating it yields CASSVLTGSSLHF.

The chain employs TRBV6-6 and TRBJ2-1, with D tentatively TRBD2 (7 bases). The CDR3 length is 14 residues. CDR1 is MNHNY and CDR2 is SVGAGI in the germline V gene (reference sequence). V shed 0 bases and J shed 8 bases, with 11 bases lying between them. CDR3 nucleotides: TGTGCCAGCAGTTACTCGAGGGGGGGGGATGAGCAGTTCTTC. It codes for CASSYSRGGDEQFF.

This chain uses TRBV2 with TRBJ1-1; unclear D gene. The CDR3 consists of 14 residues. Between the trimmed V and J ends, which lost 0 bases and 1 base, there was a span of 6 bases. Germline values: CDR1 SNHLY, CDR2 FYNNEI. CDR3 residues: CASSEAGENTEAFF. The CDR3 DNA sequence: TGTGCCAGCAGTGAAGCCGGAGAGAACACTGAAGCTTTCTTT. Full variable domain (remainder filled in from reference TRBV2 and TRBJ1-1): EPEVTQTPSHQVTQMGQEVILRCVPISNHLYFYWYRQILGQKVEFLVSFYNNEISEKSEIFDDQFSVERPDGSNFTLKIRSTKLEDSAMYFCASSEAGENTEAFFGQGTRLTVV.

The rearrangement joins TRBV29-1 to TRBJ2-2; D is perhaps TRBD1 (7 bases). Germline-derived CDR1 and CDR2 are SQVTM and ANQGSEA. V gave up 7 bases and J gave up 2 bases, with 14 bases separating them. CDR3 length: 14 residues. DNA for the CDR3: TGCAGCGCCCGCGGGACAGACAACACCGGGGAGCTGTTTTTT. Protein sequence: CSARGTDNTGELFF.

CDR3 in DNA: TGCGCCAGCAGTCAATCGGTAGAGCTTGAAGCTTTCTTT. The encoded protein is CASSQSVELEAFF. This chain connects TRBV23-1 to TRBJ1-1, with unresolved D. TRBV23-1 qualifies as an ORF whose function is uncertain. This CDR3 spans 13 amino acids. V lost 0 bases to trimming and J lost 7 bases, with 9 bases between them.

The rearrangement joins TRBV19 to TRBJ1-5; D unclear. CDR1 is LNHDA, CDR2 SQIVND, per germline (reference sequence). CDR3 length: 18 residues. The V end lost 5 bases, the J end lost 0 bases, and 20 bases lay between the germline ends. CDR3 sequence (DNA): TGTGCCAGTAGTCCCAGGCGCACCGTTACTCATAGCAATCAGCCCCAGCATTTT. Protein product: CASSPRRTVTHSNQPQHF.

V and J are TRBV5-4 and TRBJ2-1, with a weak D call TRBD1 (6 bases). The CDR3 totals 13 residues. V gave up 4 bases and J gave up 7 bases, with 12 bases separating them. Germline V gene sequence: CDR1 SGHNT, CDR2 YYREEE (reference sequence). The DNA of the CDR3 is TGTGCCAGCAGCCTAACAGGGTCTAATGAGCAGTTCTTC. As protein: CASSLTGSNEQFF. The whole variable domain, filled in from reference TRBV5-4 and TRBJ2-1, reads ETGVTQSPTHLIKTRGQQVTLRCSSQSGHNTVSWYQQALGQGPQFIFQYYREEENGRGNFPPRFSGLQFPNYSSELNVNALELDDSALYLCASSLTGSNEQFFGPGTRLTVL.

V is TRBV7-9 and J is TRBJ1-6; D gene ambiguous. Germline V CDR1 and CDR2: SEHNR, FQNEAQ (reference sequence). The CDR3 contains 12 residues. The germline V and J ends were trimmed by 5 bases and 7 bases, with 6 bases remaining between them. CDR3 DNA: TGTGCCAGCAGCCAAGAGAATTCACCCCTCCACTTT. Encoded protein: CASSQENSPLHF. The full variable domain, in which reference TRBV7-9 and TRBJ1-6 provide the parts outside the CDR3, is DTGVSQNPRHKITKRGQNVTFRCDPISEHNRLYWYRQTLGQGPEFLTYFQNEAQLEKSRLLSDRFSAERPKGSFSTLEIQRTEQGDSAMYLCASSQENSPLHFGNGTRLTVT.

This clone was found once. The chain carries TRBV7-9 and TRBJ1-6, with TRBD1 as a possible D gene (5 bases). CDR3 length equals 20 residues. The V end lost 5 bases, the J end lost 0 bases, and 23 bases lay between the germline ends. Germline CDR1 SEHNR, CDR2 FQNEAQ (reference sequence). The CDR3 sequence: CASSKQVGSHLSSYNSPLHF. CDR3 in DNA: TGTGCCAGCAGCAAACAGGTGGGGAGCCATTTAAGCTCCTATAATTCACCCCTCCACTTT.

The V call is TRBV5-1, the J call TRBJ1-1; 8 bases align to TRBD1. Germline V gene lookup returns CDR1 SGHRS and CDR2 YFSETQ. This CDR3 is built from 14 residues. After removal of 4 bases from V and 5 bases from J, the junction contained 7 bases not matched to a gene. The CDR3 DNA follows: TGCGCCAGCAGCCCAGGGGGCTTTCGGACTGAAGCTTTCTTT. It yields the protein CASSPGGFRTEAFF.

This clone showed up just once. This rearrangement joins TRBV18 to TRBJ1-2; D gene ambiguous. Between the trimmed V and J ends, which lost 3 bases and 4 bases, there was a span of 12 bases. Germline CDR1 and CDR2: KGHSH and LQKENI. The CDR3 is 14 amino acids. CDR3 nucleotide sequence: TGTGCCAGCTCACCGAGTGGGGAGGCCTATGGCTACACCTTC. It codes for CASSPSGEAYGYTF.

The chain carries TRBV9 and TRBJ2-1, with 13 bases matching TRBD2. In germline, CDR1 is SGDLS, CDR2 YYNGEE. CDR3 length: 16 amino acids. Trimming removed 3 bases from V and 9 bases from J; junction bases left unmatched: 9. The CDR3 region is CASSAGLAGEGREQFF. In nucleotides, the CDR3 is TGTGCCAGCAGCGCCGGACTAGCGGGAGAGGGGCGTGAGCAGTTCTTC.

V and J are TRBV6-2 or TRBV6-3 and TRBJ2-4; D possibly corresponds to TRBD1 (6 bases). The V end lost 6 bases, the J end lost 0 bases, and 30 bases lay between the germline ends. There are 21 residues in the CDR3. Germline lookup yields CDR1 MNHEY and CDR2 SVGEGT. The chain's CDR3 is CASSYFVSGTEWGLAKNIQYF. For the CDR3, the DNA is TGTGCCAGCAGCTATTTTGTCTCCGGGACCGAATGGGGGCTAGCCAAAAACATTCAGTACTTC.

The rearrangement links TRBV10-3 to TRBJ1-1; tentatively, D is TRBD1 (6 bases). The CDR3 totals 19 residues. Deletions cut 3 bases from V and 0 bases from J, with 23 bases between. Germline-derived CDR1 and CDR2 are ENHRY and SYGVKD. This CDR3 reads CAISELQGTRGGMNTEAFF. In DNA, the CDR3 is TGTGCCATCAGTGAACTTCAGGGTACTAGGGGGGGCATGAACACTGAAGCTTTCTTT.

The J gene is TRBJ1-4, the V gene TRBV7-2; D remains unclear. Germline CDR1 SGHTA, CDR2 FQGNSA. Deletions cut 5 bases from V and 0 bases from J, with 13 bases between. The length of the CDR3 is 16 residues. This chain's CDR3 is CASSPSWAATNEKLFF. CDR3 in DNA: TGTGCCAGCAGCCCATCATGGGCCGCAACTAATGAAAAACTGTTTTTT.

The chain recombines TRBV3-1 (or the pseudogene TRBV3-2) with TRBJ1-4; D unresolved. Trimming pared 4 bases from V and 0 bases from J, leaving 6 bases between. CDR1 is LGHDT and CDR2 is YNNKEL in the germline V gene (reference sequence). There are 14 residues in the CDR3. This chain's CDR3 is CASSPTPTNEKLFF. The CDR3 DNA sequence: TGTGCCAGCAGCCCGACACCAACTAATGAAAAACTGTTTTTT.

A few counts support this clone. The V call is TRBV6-2 or TRBV6-3, the J call TRBJ2-7; 13 bases are shared with TRBD2. This CDR3 region has 16 residues. Trimming took 4 bases from V and 5 from J; bases not matched to a gene: 8. CDR1 is MNHEY, CDR2 SVGEGT, per germline. In DNA, the CDR3 is TGTGCCAGCAGTTCCCTAGGACTAGCGGGGGCCCACGAGCAGTACTTC. It is translated as CASSSLGLAGAHEQYF.

This clone was seen just once. The chain links TRBV7-3 to TRBJ1-5; no firm D call. V was pared by 5 bases and J by 9 bases, with 11 bases between. Germline CDR1 is SGHTA and CDR2 is FQGTGA. The CDR3 covers 12 residues. This CDR3 reads CASSHTMGPQHF. In DNA form, the CDR3 reads TGTGCCAGCAGCCACACGATGGGGCCCCAGCATTTT.

The chain joins TRBV7-9 to TRBJ2-1, with 7 bases lining up with TRBD1. Trimming took 3 bases from V and 6 from J; bases not matched to a gene: 8. Germline CDR1 is SEHNR and CDR2 is FQNEAQ (reference sequence). CDR3 length equals 15 residues. The CDR3 nucleotides are TGTGCCAGCAGCTTCGGGACAGAATATGTCAATGAGCAGTTCTTC. Its translation: CASSFGTEYVNEQFF.

This chain uses TRBV10-1 with TRBJ2-1; D may be TRBD1 (6 bases). The CDR3 is 15 residues long. Germline V CDR1 and CDR2: WNHNN, SYGVQD (reference sequence). V gave up 6 bases and J gave up 8 bases, with 20 bases separating them. As DNA, the CDR3 is TGCGCCAGCAGCTACGGACAGATTACAAACGATGAGCAGTTCTTC. Its translation is CASSYGQITNDEQFF.